The 24 T cell receptor beta chains below were found in one sample sequenced in a study of blood T cells in healthy people across ages. It was with a sample-barcoded 5' primer and a J-beta primer mix that a second PCR of roughly 7 to 12 cycles was run. TCRdb analysed the 5' RACE reads with MiXCR anew, one entry per CDR3 protein. The data contain 800,000 or so distinct CDR3 sequences, 25% of them singletons. The same data also contributed to another study, on T cells of mothers and their children.

Material for sequencing was blood. These receptor sequences come from a boy aged 5-17 years in good health.

This clonotype was counted a few times. The chain has TRBV6-6 and TRBJ2-5, with D unclear. Trimming shortened V by 6 bases and J by 5 bases, and 10 bases separated the two germline ends. This CDR3 contains 12 residues. CDR1 is MNHNY and CDR2 is SVGAGI in the germline V gene (reference sequence). CDR3 nucleotide sequence: TGTGCCAGCAGCGCCTTCCCCGAGACCCAGTACTTC. Protein sequence: CASSAFPETQYF.

The chain is built from TRBV6-6 and TRBJ1-6; a weak D match, TRBD1 (5 bases). V was cut by 2 bases and J by 0 bases, with 8 bases left in between. CDR1 is MNHNY and CDR2 is SVGAGI in the germline V gene (reference sequence). This CDR3 is built from 16 residues. The DNA of the CDR3 is TGTGCCAGCAGTTACGGGGCAGGCTCCTATAATTCACCCCTCCACTTT. Protein: CASSYGAGSYNSPLHF.

The chain recombines TRBV27 with TRBJ2-1; 9 bases align to TRBD2. V gave up 7 bases and J gave up 1 base; unmatched junction bases: 2. This CDR3 contains 14 residues. The germline CDR1 and CDR2 sequences are MNHEY and SMNVEV (reference sequence). The CDR3 bases are TGTGCCAGCAACCTAGCGGGATCCTACAATGAGCAGTTCTTC. This translates into CASNLAGSYNEQFF.

This clonotype has a handful of counts. The chain recombines TRBV6-1 with TRBJ2-7, with TRBD1 matching 9 bases. The germline CDR1 and CDR2 sequences are MNHNS and SASEGT. This CDR3 comprises 14 residues. With 6 bases clipped from V and 5 bases from J, the junction kept 8 bases outside the gene matches. DNA of the CDR3: TGTGCCAGCAGACTCTCACAGGGGGCGGACGAGCAGTACTTC. This encodes CASRLSQGADEQYF.

The V and J genes are TRBV19 and TRBJ2-7; D uncertain. The CDR3 loop spans 13 amino acids. The germline V and J ends were trimmed by 4 bases and 5 bases, with 12 bases remaining between them. CDR1 and CDR2 (germline): LNHDA, SQIVND (reference sequence). This chain's CDR3 is CASSTGPMNEQYF. DNA for the CDR3: TGTGCCAGTAGTACGGGCCCCATGAACGAGCAGTACTTC.

V gene TRBV14 combines with J gene TRBJ2-5; unclear D gene. CDR3 size: 15 residues. Germline V CDR1 and CDR2: SGHDN, FVKESK. Trimming shortened V by 3 bases and J by 0 bases, and 11 bases separated the two germline ends. The CDR3 loop is CASSHRTGYQETQYF. CDR3 bases: TGTGCCAGCAGCCATAGAACGGGTTACCAAGAGACCCAGTACTTC. The full variable domain, its missing parts supplied by reference TRBV14 and TRBJ2-5, is EAGVTQFPSHSVIEKGQTVTLRCDPISGHDNLYWYRRVMGKEIKFLLHFVKESKQDESGMPNNRFLAERTGGTYSTLKVQPAELEDSGVYFCASSHRTGYQETQYFGPGTRLLVL.

The chain carries TRBV20-1 and TRBJ2-1; 12 bases agree with TRBD2. Germline trimming cut 8 bases from V and 0 bases from J; bases unmatched to any gene: 11. This CDR3 has 17 amino acids. Germline CDR1 reads DFQATT; CDR2 reads SNEGSKA (reference sequence). The CDR3 protein is CSTVGLAGHSSYNEQFF. The CDR3 coding sequence is TGCAGTACTGTAGGACTAGCGGGGCATAGCTCCTACAATGAGCAGTTCTTC.

There are many counts of this clonotype. The J gene is TRBJ2-7, the V gene TRBV29-1; D is uncertain. CDR1 is SQVTM and CDR2 is ANQGSEA in the germline V gene. The V gene lost 6 bases and the J gene lost 3 bases, with 9 bases spanning the gap. The CDR3 is 11 amino acids. The CDR3 here is CSVGRDYEQYF. The CDR3 DNA is TGCAGCGTCGGAAGGGACTACGAGCAGTACTTC.

The chain uses TRBV20-1 and TRBJ1-4, with D uncertain. V lost 3 bases and J lost 5, with 7 bases in between. Per germline, CDR1 DFQATT and CDR2 SNEGSKA (reference sequence). CDR3 length equals 12 residues. The CDR3 coding sequence is TGCAGTGCTAGTCGCTCGAATGAAAAACTGTTTTTT. Translated: CSASRSNEKLFF.

This clonotype was observed a single time. The V gene is TRBV28, the J gene TRBJ2-7; the D is unclear. CDR1 and CDR2 from the germline V gene are MDHEN and SYDVKM. Trimming shortened V by 7 bases and J by 2 bases, and 18 bases separated the two germline ends. The CDR3 totals 15 residues. CDR3 bases: TGTGCCAGCACCCTTTCTATAGGGCAGACCTACGAGCAGTACTTC. Its translation is CASTLSIGQTYEQYF.

The chain recombines TRBV25-1 with TRBJ1-5, with 7 bases that match TRBD1. The J segment lost 4 bases and the V segment lost 6 bases, leaving 15 bases of the junction unmatched. The CDR3 covers 17 residues. Germline values: CDR1 MGHDK, CDR2 SYGVNS. This CDR3 is CASSDEDRDGNNQPQHF. DNA for the CDR3: TGTGCCAGCAGCGACGAAGACAGGGACGGCAATAATCAGCCCCAGCATTTT.

This clonotype was seen only a few times. The chain uses TRBV10-3 and TRBJ2-2, with 8 bases fitting TRBD1. Germline V gene lookup returns CDR1 ENHRY and CDR2 SYGVKD. The V segment lost 5 bases and the J segment 4 bases; nucleotides outside the gene matches: 3. The CDR3 loop spans 14 amino acids. The CDR3 region has the DNA TGTGCCATCAGTTCCACAGGGGGCACCGGGGAGCTGTTTTTT. Amino acids: CAISSTGGTGELFF.

There are a few counts of this clonotype. V usage is TRBV28 and J usage is TRBJ2-1; 10 positions match TRBD2. The V segment lost 2 bases and the J segment 7 bases; nucleotides outside the gene matches: 11. The CDR3 loop spans 17 amino acids. Germline values: CDR1 MDHEN, CDR2 SYDVKM. The CDR3 here is CASSLDALAGVGNEQFF. The CDR3 bases are TGTGCCAGCAGTTTAGACGCTCTAGCGGGAGTTGGGAATGAGCAGTTCTTC.

The V call is TRBV6-5, the J call TRBJ1-1; D might be TRBD1 (6 bases). The germline CDR1 and CDR2 sequences are MNHEY and SVGAGI. The CDR3 has 16 residues. Trimming stripped 2 bases from V and 1 base from J, with 14 bases between. The chain's CDR3 is CASSYGGRGGNTEAFF. DNA for the CDR3: TGTGCCAGCAGTTACGGAGGGAGAGGGGGGAACACTGAAGCTTTCTTT.

CDR3 in amino acids: CSATISQGNYGYTF. CDR3 coding DNA: TGCAGTGCTACTATATCCCAGGGGAACTATGGCTACACCTTC. The chain links TRBV20-1 to TRBJ1-2; D is possibly TRBD1 (6 bases). From germline, CDR1 is DFQATT and CDR2 SNEGSKA (reference sequence). V was clipped by 4 bases and J by 2 bases, with 14 bases between them. This CDR3 has 14 residues.

This chain links TRBV24-1 with TRBJ2-1, with D uncertain. Germline V gene data show CDR1 as KGHDR and CDR2 as SFDVKD. V was trimmed by 10 bases and J by 4 bases, leaving 13 bases between them. CDR3 length: 13 amino acids. The DNA for the CDR3 is TGTGCCACTAGCACTGGAAGTTACAATGAGCAGTTCTTC. Translating gives CATSTGSYNEQFF.

The chain joins TRBV28 to TRBJ2-7; D may match TRBD1 or TRBD2 (5 bases each). Germline V gene data show CDR1 as MDHEN and CDR2 as SYDVKM. Between the trimmed V and J ends, which lost 4 bases and 4 bases, there was a span of 17 bases. The CDR3 has 15 amino acids. The CDR3 DNA sequence: TGTGCCAGCAGTTCTTATGGGGGTACAGGTTACGAGCAGTACTTC. As protein: CASSSYGGTGYEQYF.

This clonotype was recorded at least ten times. J is TRBJ1-2 and V is TRBV7-2, with D perhaps TRBD1 (6 bases). This CDR3 spans 16 amino acids. Germline CDR1 is SGHTA and CDR2 is FQGNSA. V was shortened by 5 bases and J by 3 bases, with 19 bases between the two germline ends. For the CDR3, the DNA is TGTGCCAGCAGCCCCCGGGGGGCCGTTAACGACTATGGCTACACCTTC. It translates to CASSPRGAVNDYGYTF.

The V and J genes are TRBV28 and TRBJ1-1; unclear D gene. The ends were cut back, 4 bases at V and 1 base at J, with 10 bases in the middle. The CDR3 sequence is 14 residues long. Germline CDR1 reads MDHEN; CDR2 reads SYDVKM. The CDR3 nucleotides are TGTGCCAGCAGTTCTCCGGCAGAGAACACTGAAGCTTTCTTT. The encoded protein is CASSSPAENTEAFF.

This clonotype was seen many times. The chain recombines TRBV28 with TRBJ1-2; TRBD1 matches 12 bases. Germline V lookup: CDR1 MDHEN, CDR2 SYDVKM. With V trimmed by 4 bases and J by 4 bases, 10 bases remained unmatched. The CDR3 sequence is 17 residues long. Here the CDR3 reads CASSWGDRGLRGYGYTF. The DNA of the CDR3 is TGTGCCAGCAGTTGGGGGGACAGGGGGCTACGTGGCTATGGCTACACCTTC.

This clonotype has just a few counts. V gene TRBV18 combines with J gene TRBJ2-1; 7 nucleotides agree with TRBD1. Per the germline V gene, CDR1 is KGHSH and CDR2 is LQKENI. The CDR3 loop spans 16 amino acids. With V trimmed by 5 bases and J by 7 bases, 14 bases remained unmatched. CDR3 sequence reads: CASSTRTGVVRNEQFF. The CDR3 DNA reads TGTGCCAGCTCAACTAGGACAGGAGTGGTGCGAAATGAGCAGTTCTTC.

This clonotype was counted between two and nine times. The V gene is TRBV7-3, the J gene TRBJ2-3, with 9 bases aligning to TRBD1. V lost 6 bases, J lost 9 bases, and 10 bases stayed unmatched. Germline V gene lookup returns CDR1 SGHTA and CDR2 FQGTGA. The CDR3 runs to 14 residues. The CDR3 DNA follows: TGTGCCAGCAGGCGGGACAGGGTCCTGTACACGCAGTATTTT. Translated, it gives CASRRDRVLYTQYF.

This clonotype was counted a few times. Relative to the germline gene, one junction end is altered; a read error may explain this. This sequence joins TRBV7-2 and TRBJ2-1; D not certain. This CDR3 is 14 amino acids long. CDR1 and CDR2 from the germline V gene are SGHTA and FQGNSA. CDR3 sequence reads: CASSFSPGYNEQSF. As DNA, the CDR3 is TGTGCCAGCAGCTTCTCCCCAGGTTACAATGAGCAGTCCTTC.

This chain links TRBV7-2 with TRBJ2-7; 8 bases fit TRBD2. The V segment lost 5 bases and the J segment 2 bases; nucleotides outside the gene matches: 11. Per germline, CDR1 SGHTA and CDR2 FQGNSA. The CDR3 runs to 16 residues. The chain's CDR3 is CASSAEVVAGTYEQYF. The CDR3, as DNA: TGTGCCAGCAGCGCCGAAGTAGTAGCGGGGACCTACGAGCAGTACTTC.